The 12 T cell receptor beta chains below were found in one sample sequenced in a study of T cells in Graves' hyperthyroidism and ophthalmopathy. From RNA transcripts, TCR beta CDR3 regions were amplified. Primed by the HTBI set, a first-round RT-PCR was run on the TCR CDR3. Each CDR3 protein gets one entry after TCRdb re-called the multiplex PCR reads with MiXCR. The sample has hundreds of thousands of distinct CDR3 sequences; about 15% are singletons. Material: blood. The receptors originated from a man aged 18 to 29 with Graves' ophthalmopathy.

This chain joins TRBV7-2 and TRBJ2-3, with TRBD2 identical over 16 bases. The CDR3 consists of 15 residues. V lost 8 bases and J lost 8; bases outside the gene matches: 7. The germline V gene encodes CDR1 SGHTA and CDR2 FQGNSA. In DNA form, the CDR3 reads TGTGCCAGCCGACTAGGGACTAGCGGGGGGGGTACGCAGTATTTT. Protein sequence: CASRLGTSGGGTQYF.

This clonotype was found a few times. DNA of the CDR3: TGTGCCAGCAGCCCAGCACTGGGTGTCTACGAGCAGTACTTC. It specifies CASSPALGVYEQYF. The genes are TRBV7-6 and TRBJ2-7; D is undetermined. The CDR3 has 14 residues. Trimming removed 5 bases from V and 3 bases from J, with 14 bases in between. The germline V gene encodes CDR1 SGHVS and CDR2 FNYEAQ. The full variable domain, in which reference TRBV7-6 and TRBJ2-7 provide the parts outside the CDR3, is GAGVSQSPRYKVTKRGQDVALRCDPISGHVSLYWYRQALGQGPEFLTYFNYEAQQDKSGLPNDRFSAERPEGSISTLTIQRTEQRDSAMYRCASSPALGVYEQYFGPGTRLTVT.

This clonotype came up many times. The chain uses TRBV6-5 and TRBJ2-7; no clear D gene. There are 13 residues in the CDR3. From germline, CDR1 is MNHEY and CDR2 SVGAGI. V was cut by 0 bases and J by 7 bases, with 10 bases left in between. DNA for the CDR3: TGTGCCAGCAGTTACTCGAACACCAGAGAGCAGTACTTC. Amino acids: CASSYSNTREQYF.

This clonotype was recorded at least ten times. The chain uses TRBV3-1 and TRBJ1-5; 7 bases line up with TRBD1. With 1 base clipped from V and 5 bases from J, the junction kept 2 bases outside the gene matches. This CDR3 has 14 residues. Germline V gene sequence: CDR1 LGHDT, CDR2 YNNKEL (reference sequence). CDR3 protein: CASSQGGQYQPQHF. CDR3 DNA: TGTGCCAGCAGCCAAGGGGGACAGTATCAGCCCCAGCATTTT.

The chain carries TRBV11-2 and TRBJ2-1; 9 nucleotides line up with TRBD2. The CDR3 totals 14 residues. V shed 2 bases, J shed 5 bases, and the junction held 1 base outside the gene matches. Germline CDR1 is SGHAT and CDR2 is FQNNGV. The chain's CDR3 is CASSLRTSDNEQFF. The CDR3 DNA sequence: TGTGCCAGCAGCTTACGGACTAGCGACAATGAGCAGTTCTTC.

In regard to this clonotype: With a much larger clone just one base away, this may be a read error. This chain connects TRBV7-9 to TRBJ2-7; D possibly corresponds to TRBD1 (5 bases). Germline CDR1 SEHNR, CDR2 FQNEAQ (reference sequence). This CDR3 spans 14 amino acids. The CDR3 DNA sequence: TGTGCCAGCAGCCCCGGACCCCAGGGCTACGGGCAGTACTTC. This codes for CASSPGPQGYGQYF.

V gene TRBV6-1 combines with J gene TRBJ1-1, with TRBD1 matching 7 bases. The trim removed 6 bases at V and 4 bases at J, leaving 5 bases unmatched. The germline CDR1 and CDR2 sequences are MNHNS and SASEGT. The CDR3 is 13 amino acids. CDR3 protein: CASRPGGGTEAFF. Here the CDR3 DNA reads TGTGCCAGCAGACCAGGGGGAGGCACTGAAGCTTTCTTT.

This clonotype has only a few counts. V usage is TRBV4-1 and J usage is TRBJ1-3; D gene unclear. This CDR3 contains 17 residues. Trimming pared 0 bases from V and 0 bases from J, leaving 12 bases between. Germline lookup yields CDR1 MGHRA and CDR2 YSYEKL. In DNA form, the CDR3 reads TGCGCCAGCAGCCAAGACAGGCTCCGCTACTCTGGAAACACCATATATTTT. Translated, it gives CASSQDRLRYSGNTIYF.

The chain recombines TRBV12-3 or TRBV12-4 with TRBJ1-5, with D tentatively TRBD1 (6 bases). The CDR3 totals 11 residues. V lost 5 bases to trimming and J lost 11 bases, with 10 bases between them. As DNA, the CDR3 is TGTGCCAGCAGTCAGGGGAAGGCCCAGCATTTT. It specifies CASSQGKAQHF.

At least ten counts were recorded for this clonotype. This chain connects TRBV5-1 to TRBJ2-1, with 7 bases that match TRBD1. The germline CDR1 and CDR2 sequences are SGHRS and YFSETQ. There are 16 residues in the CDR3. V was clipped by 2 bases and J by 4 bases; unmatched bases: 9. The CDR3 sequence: CASSFLGDSLYNEQFF. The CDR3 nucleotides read TGCGCCAGCAGCTTTCTGGGGGACAGCCTTTACAATGAGCAGTTCTTC.

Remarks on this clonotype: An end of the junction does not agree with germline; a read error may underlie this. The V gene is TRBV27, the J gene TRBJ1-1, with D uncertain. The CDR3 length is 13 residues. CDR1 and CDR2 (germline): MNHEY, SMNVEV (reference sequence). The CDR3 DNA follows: TGTGCCTGCAGTTACCGCGCCAGCACTGAAGCTTTCTTT. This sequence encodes CACSYRASTEAFF.

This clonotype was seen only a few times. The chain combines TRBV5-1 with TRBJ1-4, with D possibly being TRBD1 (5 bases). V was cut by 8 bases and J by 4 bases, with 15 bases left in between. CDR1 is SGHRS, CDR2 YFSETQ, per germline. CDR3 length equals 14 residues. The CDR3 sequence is CARDVGAGNEKLFF. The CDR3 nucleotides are TGCGCCAGAGACGTAGGGGCAGGTAATGAAAAACTGTTTTTT.